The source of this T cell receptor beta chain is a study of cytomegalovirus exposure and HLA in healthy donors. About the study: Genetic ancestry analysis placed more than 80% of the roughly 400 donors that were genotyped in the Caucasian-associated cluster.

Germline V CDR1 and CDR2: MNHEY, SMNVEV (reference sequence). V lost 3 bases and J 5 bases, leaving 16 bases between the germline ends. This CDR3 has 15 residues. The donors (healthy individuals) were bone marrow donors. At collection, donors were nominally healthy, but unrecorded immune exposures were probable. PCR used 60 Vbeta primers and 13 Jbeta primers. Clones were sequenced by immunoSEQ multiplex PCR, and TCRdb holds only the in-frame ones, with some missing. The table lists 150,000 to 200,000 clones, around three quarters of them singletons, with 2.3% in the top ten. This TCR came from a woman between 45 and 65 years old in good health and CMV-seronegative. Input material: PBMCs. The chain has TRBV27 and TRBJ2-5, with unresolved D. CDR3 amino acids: CASSLGAAPRETQYF. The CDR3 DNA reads TGTGCCAGCAGTTTGGGTGCAGCCCCGAGGGAGACCCAGTACTTC.